These 27 T cell receptor beta chains were all obtained from the same sample, sequenced in a study of T cell repertoires in cytomegalovirus infection. TCRdb re-derived calls from the reads in MiXCR, one entry per CDR3 protein. The table includes about 120,000 distinct CDR3 sequences, over 30% detected once. Their antigens are not known. The sample in question was CD8+ T cells from cultured PBMCs, obtained from culture after CMV antigen stimulation. The receptors come from a human donor in good health (CMV status not recorded). Some clones in this sample may be carry-over from other donors' samples.

The V call is TRBV20-1, the J call TRBJ1-2, with 8 positions matching TRBD1. The CDR3 has 12 amino acids. Germline V gives CDR1 DFQATT, CDR2 SNEGSKA (reference sequence). In DNA, the CDR3 is TGCAGAGCGACCGGGACAGGTGTTGGCTACACCTTC. Translated, it gives CRATGTGVGYTF.

This clonotype was seen a handful of times. The gene calls are TRBV6-5 and TRBJ1-1; 7 bases map to TRBD1. J lost 5 bases, V lost 0 bases, and 6 bases had no gene match. Looked up from germline, CDR1 is MNHEY and CDR2 is SVGAGI. This CDR3 is 15 amino acids long. CDR3: CASSYSFGTDTEAFF. The CDR3 DNA reads as TGTGCCAGCAGTTACTCGTTCGGGACAGATACTGAAGCTTTCTTT.

The J gene is TRBJ2-1, the V gene TRBV11-2; D gene uncertain. Germline V CDR1 and CDR2: SGHAT, FQNNGV. This CDR3 has 14 residues. Trimming removed 6 bases from V and 1 base from J, with 10 bases in between. The CDR3 nucleotides read TGTGCCAGCAGTGACGGTGGATCCTACAATGAGCAGTTCTTC. Its protein is CASSDGGSYNEQFF.

This clonotype was seen a few times. The CDR3 loop is CATSDPTNTDTQYF. The CDR3 coding sequence is TGTGCCACCAGTGATCCGACTAACACAGATACGCAGTATTTT. The genes are TRBV24-1 and TRBJ2-3, with D maybe TRBD2 (5 bases). Germline lookup yields CDR1 KGHDR and CDR2 SFDVKD. Deletions cut 3 bases from V and 2 bases from J, with 8 bases between. The CDR3 is made up of 14 amino acids.

This clonotype was counted only a few times. The chain carries TRBV6-1 and TRBJ1-2; no clear D. The germline V gene has CDR1 MNHNS and CDR2 SASEGT. V lost 6 bases and J lost 8, with 16 bases in between. This CDR3 comprises 13 residues. CDR3 in DNA: TGTGCCAGCAGGCCTCTTATCAGCGGGGGCTACACCTTC. Encoded protein: CASRPLISGGYTF.

This clonotype was counted only a few times. This sequence joins TRBV6-6 and TRBJ2-7; tentative D call: TRBD2 (5 bases). This CDR3 is 16 amino acids long. CDR1 is MNHNY and CDR2 is SVGAGI in the germline V gene (reference sequence). The V end lost 5 bases, the J end lost 2 bases, and 19 bases lay between the germline ends. This chain's CDR3 is CASSHSWGARAYEQYF. The DNA of the CDR3 is TGTGCCAGCAGTCATTCGTGGGGAGCGCGGGCCTACGAGCAGTACTTC.

This sequence joins TRBV6-5 and TRBJ1-1; the match to TRBD1 covers 7 bases. J lost 4 bases, V lost 0 bases, and 8 bases had no gene match. Germline CDR1 MNHEY, CDR2 SVGAGI. CDR3 length: 16 amino acids. The CDR3 is CASSYSKTGSGTEAFF. The CDR3 DNA reads TGTGCCAGCAGTTACTCTAAGACAGGGTCTGGCACTGAAGCTTTCTTT.

Comments on this clonotype: The germline gene is not matched at one end of the junction; a read error may be the cause. This chain joins TRBV7-7 and TRBJ2-5; D may be TRBD2 (6 bases). The germline V gene encodes CDR1 SSHAT and CDR2 FNYEAQ (reference sequence). The CDR3 runs 14 residues. In DNA form, the CDR3 reads TGTGCTAGCAGCTTAGCGCCGGGGGAAGAGACCCAGTACTTC. This gives the protein CASSLAPGEETQYF.

This clonotype has a count of ten or more. This chain connects TRBV2 to TRBJ2-7; the D call may be TRBD1 or TRBD2 (5 bases each). V lost 8 bases to trimming and J lost 3 bases, with 11 bases between them. The CDR3 covers 12 residues. CDR1 and CDR2 from the germline V gene are SNHLY and FYNNEI. In DNA, the CDR3 is TGTGCCAGCGGGACCGACTACTACGAGCAGTACTTC. Protein product: CASGTDYYEQYF.

The chain employs TRBV4-1 and TRBJ1-1; D is ambiguous. Trimming removed 1 base from V and 0 bases from J, with 6 bases in between. This CDR3 spans 14 amino acids. Germline assignment: CDR1 MGHRA and CDR2 YSYEKL. CDR3 DNA sequence: TGCGCCAGCAGCCAAGGTTGGTTGAACACTGAAGCTTTCTTT. This translates into CASSQGWLNTEAFF.

The V and J genes are TRBV7-2 and TRBJ2-1, with 7 bases aligning to TRBD2. The CDR3 extends over 16 amino acids. CDR1 SGHTA and CDR2 FQGNSA come from the germline V gene. V lost 2 bases to trimming and J lost 2 bases; unmatched junction nucleotides: 6. CDR3 coding DNA: TGTGCCAGCAGCTTAAACGGGGGGAGCACCTACAATGAGCAGTTCTTC. It codes for CASSLNGGSTYNEQFF.

The chain is built from TRBV5-4 and TRBJ2-4; tentatively, D is TRBD1 or TRBD2 (5 bases each). Deletions cut 4 bases from V and 6 bases from J, with 8 bases between. This CDR3 is 12 amino acids long. From germline, CDR1 is SGHNT and CDR2 YYREEE (reference sequence). For the CDR3, the DNA is TGTGCCAGCAGCCCCGGGACAAACATTCAGTACTTC. It specifies CASSPGTNIQYF.

The chain carries TRBV5-5 and TRBJ2-7, with D tentatively TRBD1 or TRBD2 (5 bases each). The CDR3 runs 15 residues. Germline assignment: CDR1 SGHKS and CDR2 YYEKEE (reference sequence). V was cut by 3 bases and J by 3 bases, with 16 bases left in between. The CDR3 sequence is CASSSFSGPVYEQYF. The CDR3 coding sequence is TGTGCCAGCAGCTCGTTTTCGGGGCCAGTCTACGAGCAGTACTTC.

This chain's CDR3 is CASRGQDYNEQFF. The CDR3 bases are TGCGCCAGCAGGGGACAGGACTACAATGAGCAGTTCTTC. The chain employs TRBV4-1 and TRBJ2-1; 8 bases align to TRBD1. CDR3 length: 13 amino acids. J gave up 3 bases and V 6 bases, and 1 base lay outside the gene matches. Germline lookup yields CDR1 MGHRA and CDR2 YSYEKL.

This clonotype was found a few times. The V call is TRBV6-6, the J call TRBJ2-7, with D possibly being TRBD2 (5 bases). This CDR3 contains 16 residues. From germline, CDR1 is MNHNY and CDR2 SVGAGI (reference sequence). V lost 6 bases and J 0 bases, leaving 18 bases between the germline ends. CDR3 protein: CASSMALPGNSYEQYF. In DNA form, the CDR3 reads TGTGCCAGCAGCATGGCTCTTCCGGGAAACTCCTACGAGCAGTACTTC.

V usage is TRBV4-1 and J usage is TRBJ2-3; 7 bases are a match to TRBD2. In germline, CDR1 is MGHRA, CDR2 YSYEKL. The J segment lost 10 bases and the V segment lost 1 base, leaving 11 bases of the junction unmatched. The CDR3 extends over 15 amino acids. The DNA for the CDR3 is TGCGCCAGCAGCCAAGTTTCCCCCAGCGGGACTCCGCAGTATTTT. It codes for CASSQVSPSGTPQYF.

V is TRBV6-1 and J is TRBJ2-4, with a weak D call TRBD1 (6 bases). Germline CDR1 reads MNHNS; CDR2 reads SASEGT. V was cut by 0 bases and J by 5 bases, with 17 bases left in between. This CDR3 spans 17 amino acids. CDR3 sequence reads: CASSEAESLPGENIQYF. The CDR3 nucleotides are TGTGCCAGCAGTGAAGCAGAGTCTTTACCAGGGGAAAACATTCAGTACTTC.

The genes are TRBV7-8 and TRBJ2-7, with TRBD1 matching over 9 bases. This CDR3 is built from 14 residues. CDR1 and CDR2 (germline): SGHVS, FQNEAQ. V trimming: 6 bases; J trimming: 5 bases; junction bases outside the gene matches: 8. CDR3: CASSGGQGFHEQYF. CDR3 nucleotide sequence: TGTGCCAGCAGTGGCGGACAGGGGTTCCACGAGCAGTACTTC.

This clonotype was seen a handful of times. This chain uses TRBV6-6 with TRBJ1-4; no clear D gene. Trimming shortened V by 2 bases and J by 1 base, and 5 bases separated the two germline ends. This CDR3 has 14 amino acids. The germline V gene encodes CDR1 MNHNY and CDR2 SVGAGI (reference sequence). CDR3 DNA sequence: TGTGCCAGCAGTTACGGGTTAACTAATGAAAAACTGTTTTTT. It specifies CASSYGLTNEKLFF.

The chain links TRBV7-8 to TRBJ1-5; D is unclear. The V end lost 3 bases, the J end lost 1 base, and 13 bases lay between the germline ends. The CDR3 spans 16 residues. Germline CDR1 reads SGHVS; CDR2 reads FQNEAQ. CDR3 nucleotide sequence: TGTGCCAGCAGCTTGATCCTGGGGATGAGCAATCAGCCCCAGCATTTT. It specifies CASSLILGMSNQPQHF.

This chain uses TRBV28 with TRBJ2-5; the match to TRBD1 covers 8 bases. Germline V gene data show CDR1 as MDHEN and CDR2 as SYDVKM. J lost 3 bases, V lost 4 bases, and 7 bases had no gene match. The CDR3 runs 15 residues. CDR3 sequence: CASSSTGEIEETQYF. CDR3 DNA sequence: TGTGCCAGCAGTTCGACAGGGGAGATCGAAGAGACCCAGTACTTC.

This chain joins TRBV7-6 and TRBJ2-2; possibly TRBD2 for D (5 bases). There are 19 residues in the CDR3. Germline CDR1 SGHVS, CDR2 FNYEAQ. Trimming left V 2 bases short and J 9 bases short, with 28 bases between. The CDR3 reads CASSLRVTQSIRAGRELFF. CDR3 DNA: TGTGCCAGCAGCTTAAGGGTCACCCAGTCAATCCGGGCGGGCCGGGAGCTGTTTTTT. Using reference TRBV7-6 and TRBJ2-2 for the parts outside the CDR3, the full variable domain is GAGVSQSPRYKVTKRGQDVALRCDPISGHVSLYWYRQALGQGPEFLTYFNYEAQQDKSGLPNDRFSAERPEGSISTLTIQRTEQRDSAMYRCASSLRVTQSIRAGRELFFGEGSRLTVL.

This clonotype turned up a few times. The rearrangement links TRBV7-2 to TRBJ2-1; 9 positions match TRBD2. Per the germline V gene, CDR1 is SGHTA and CDR2 is FQGNSA. The CDR3 consists of 17 residues. The J segment lost 4 bases and the V segment lost 5 bases, leaving 12 bases of the junction unmatched. CDR3 in amino acids: CASSGTMAGGPYNEQFF. CDR3 nucleotide sequence: TGTGCCAGCAGCGGTACCATGGCGGGGGGGCCGTACAATGAGCAGTTCTTC.

The V call is TRBV15, the J call TRBJ1-5; D not resolved. Germline assignment: CDR1 LNHNV and CDR2 YYDKDF (reference sequence). The CDR3 is made up of 14 amino acids. Trimming removed 4 bases at V and 4 bases at J, with 11 bases between. In DNA form, the CDR3 reads TGTGCCACCAGCAAGAGCCAGCTTAATCAGCCCCAGCATTTT. Translating gives CATSKSQLNQPQHF.

The CDR3 loop is CASRVERGGTGELFF. The CDR3 coding sequence is TGTGCCAGCAGAGTGGAGCGGGGGGGCACCGGGGAGCTGTTTTTT. The V gene is TRBV6-5, the J gene TRBJ2-2; 10 bases align to TRBD2. This CDR3 is 15 amino acids long. J gave up 4 bases and V 6 bases, and 5 bases lay outside the gene matches. Germline CDR1 and CDR2: MNHEY and SVGAGI.

This clonotype was counted a few times. The chain uses TRBV7-2 and TRBJ2-1, with 8 bases matching TRBD1. This CDR3 is 15 amino acids long. V shed 7 bases, J shed 2 bases, and the junction held 7 bases outside the gene matches. Per the germline V gene, CDR1 is SGHTA and CDR2 is FQGNSA. The CDR3 sequence is CASIQGATPYNEQFF. The CDR3 DNA follows: TGTGCCAGCATCCAGGGGGCAACTCCCTACAATGAGCAGTTCTTC. Full variable domain (rest looked up from reference TRBV7-2 and TRBJ2-1): GAGVSQSPSNKVTEKGKDVELRCDPISGHTALYWYRQSLGQGLEFLIYFQGNSAPDKSGLPSDRFSAERTGGSVSTLTIQRTQQEDSAVYLCASIQGATPYNEQFFGPGTRLTVL.

The sample holds a few counts of this clonotype. The chain has TRBV24-1 and TRBJ2-2; D may be TRBD1 (5 bases). The V end lost 8 bases, the J end lost 0 bases, and 9 bases lay between the germline ends. The CDR3 length is 14 residues. Germline CDR1 is KGHDR and CDR2 is SFDVKD. Here the CDR3 reads CATTARANTGELFF. The CDR3 DNA reads TGTGCCACCACGGCCAGGGCGAACACCGGGGAGCTGTTTTTT.